This T cell receptor (beta chain) was sequenced for a study of shared clonotypes between healthy human individuals. Study observations and caveats: Estimated richness values were generally larger in naive subsets than in memory subsets. Rarefaction showed that sequencing of sorted subsets was incomplete (despite large depth). Deeper or shallower sequencing was expected to change how clonotypes are shared among donors.

Some clones are missing from TCRdb's copy, which holds only in-frame ones; the method was immunoSEQ multiplex PCR. The profile covers fewer than 1.6 million clones, with roughly 98.5% appearing a single time and 0.36% taken by the ten largest. A note on this clone: Its antigen is unknown. The same CDR3 also results from other DNA sequences found in this sample.

This CDR3 spans 14 amino acids. Trimming stripped 2 bases from V and 1 base from J, with 6 bases between. The germline V gene has CDR1 KGHSH and CDR2 LQKENI. Sequencing was performed on naive CD4+ T cells sorted from blood. Stated subset: CD45RA+ positively selected. This TCR was recovered from a man aged 25 to 40 in good health. This sequence joins TRBV18 and TRBJ1-5; D gene ambiguous. CDR3 region: CASSPSGSNQPQHF. In DNA form, the CDR3 reads TGTGCCAGCTCACCAAGCGGAAGCAATCAGCCCCAGCATTTT.